This T cell receptor beta chain was captured by sequencing in a study of beta chain features in type 1 diabetes. The study's findings and limits: Moderately but significantly shorter TCRB CDR3s were found in Type 1 diabetes patients in all four CD4+ subsets.

Comment on this clone: Its matching antigen is unknown.

Expressed TCRB transcripts were sequenced after all isolated RNA was converted to cDNA. Around 4 million reads per sample were averaged for naive, central memory and regulatory samples. Here immunoSEQ multiplex PCR was the method, and the copy in TCRdb shows in-frame clones only, minus some. This table holds about 340,000 clones, roughly 14% found once. V shed 0 bases and J shed 2 bases, with 12 bases lying between them. The germline CDR1 and CDR2 sequences are SGHNT and YYREEE (reference sequence). The CDR3 runs to 16 residues. This sequence originates from a woman between 18 and 29 years old with type 1 diabetes. V is TRBV5-4 and J is TRBJ2-1; perhaps TRBD2 as D (6 bases). Sequencing was performed on naive CD4+ T cells from blood. CDR3 coding DNA: TGTGCCAGCAGCTTGGATCCTAGCGAGGCCTACAATGAGCAGTTCTTC. It specifies CASSLDPSEAYNEQFF.